The 21 T cell receptor beta chains reported below all come from one sample, sequenced in a study of blood T cell repertoires in COVID-19. The data were produced by immunoSEQ multiplex PCR, yet TCRdb's version contains in-frame clones alone and is incomplete. The data contain hundreds of thousands of clones, 75% to 90% of them singletons. The sequenced sample was peripheral blood. Every receptor here comes from a woman in her 30s with active or convalescent COVID-19.

This chain connects TRBV5-4 to TRBJ1-1; D perhaps matches TRBD1 (6 bases). V shed 5 bases and J shed 2 bases, with 13 bases lying between them. There are 14 residues in the CDR3. Germline CDR1 is SGHNT and CDR2 is YYREEE (reference sequence). The CDR3 DNA reads as TGTGCCAGCAGGCTTACAGGGTACAACACTGAAGCTTTCTTT. It yields the protein CASRLTGYNTEAFF.

This rearrangement joins TRBV6-5 to TRBJ1-2; the D is unclear. Deletions cut 10 bases from V and 5 bases from J, with 20 bases between. The germline CDR1 and CDR2 sequences are MNHEY and SVGAGI. This CDR3 contains 14 residues. The CDR3 reads CATMQDTASYGYTF. The CDR3 DNA reads TGTGCCACCATGCAAGACACCGCTTCTTATGGCTACACCTTC.

This chain connects TRBV6-1 to TRBJ1-6; a weak D match, TRBD1 (6 bases). Trimming pared 0 bases from V and 7 bases from J, leaving 19 bases between. This CDR3 has 18 residues. The germline V gene encodes CDR1 MNHNS and CDR2 SASEGT. The CDR3 is CASSEADWVGRGNSPLHF. CDR3 sequence (DNA): TGTGCCAGCAGTGAAGCTGATTGGGTAGGCAGGGGAAATTCACCCCTCCACTTT.

V is TRBV6-1 and J is TRBJ2-5; possibly TRBD1 for D (5 bases). Looked up from germline, CDR1 is MNHNS and CDR2 is SASEGT. Trimming removed 3 bases at V and 1 base at J, with 21 bases between. The CDR3 is 18 amino acids. CDR3 DNA: TGTGCCAGCAGTGAGTTCTTCGGCGTTAGGGGTCTCCAAGAGACCCAGTACTTC. It yields the protein CASSEFFGVRGLQETQYF.

The J gene is TRBJ1-5, the V gene TRBV20-1; TRBD1 matches at 7 bases. Unmatched junction bases numbered 6, after V lost 3 bases and J lost 4 bases. Germline V CDR1 and CDR2: DFQATT, SNEGSKA (reference sequence). The CDR3 extends over 14 amino acids. The CDR3 coding sequence is TGCAGTGCTAGTTCCGGGACAGCTAATCAGCCCCAGCATTTT. It codes for CSASSGTANQPQHF.

The rearrangement uses TRBV19 and TRBJ1-6, with TRBD1 matching over 7 bases. Germline V CDR1 and CDR2: LNHDA, SQIVND (reference sequence). The CDR3 runs to 14 residues. The V segment lost 7 bases and the J segment 9 bases; nucleotides outside the gene matches: 9. The DNA for the CDR3 is TGTGCCAGTATGACAGGGAAGACCGGTTCACCCCTCCACTTT. This sequence encodes CASMTGKTGSPLHF. Full variable domain (rest looked up from reference TRBV19 and TRBJ1-6): DGGITQSPKYLFRKEGQNVTLSCEQNLNHDAMYWYRQDPGQGLRLIYYSQIVNDFQKGDIAEGYSVSREKKESFPLTVTSAQKNPTAFYLCASMTGKTGSPLHFGNGTRLTVT.

V and J are TRBV30 and TRBJ1-3, with a weak D call TRBD1 (5 bases). There are 17 residues in the CDR3. The germline gives CDR1 GTSNPN, CDR2 SVGIG (reference sequence). V was trimmed by 0 bases and J by 1 base, leaving 16 bases between them. The CDR3 bases are TGTGCCTGGAGTGTTCAAAGGACAAGTGGGTCTGGAAACACCATATATTTT. It is translated as CAWSVQRTSGSGNTIYF.

V usage is TRBV30 and J usage is TRBJ2-3, with D unresolved. Germline CDR1 reads GTSNPN; CDR2 reads SVGIG (reference sequence). Trimming took 2 bases from V and 4 from J, leaving 16 bases between them. This CDR3 has 15 residues. The CDR3 DNA is TGTGCCTGGAGTCCCCACGAGGAATTGGCAGATACGCAGTATTTT. This sequence encodes CAWSPHEELADTQYF.

The chain recombines TRBV2 with TRBJ2-7, with 8 bases fitting TRBD1. Germline lookup yields CDR1 SNHLY and CDR2 FYNNEI. The ends lost 3 bases at V and 3 bases at J; junction bases unmatched: 1. There are 13 residues in the CDR3. CDR3 amino acids: CASSDDRGYEQYF. The DNA of the CDR3 is TGTGCCAGCAGTGATGACAGGGGCTACGAGCAGTACTTC.

The rearrangement joins TRBV10-3 to TRBJ2-7; TRBD2 aligns across 12 bases. The CDR3 consists of 15 residues. J was trimmed by 5 bases and V by 6 bases; bases with no gene match: 8. Germline V gene lookup returns CDR1 ENHRY and CDR2 SYGVKD. In DNA form, the CDR3 reads TGTGCCATCAGGACAGGACTAGCGGGGACAGACGAGCAGTACTTC. It is translated as CAIRTGLAGTDEQYF.

CDR3 sequence reads: CASSIQGGNTEAFF. As DNA, the CDR3 is TGTGCCAGTAGTATCCAGGGGGGGAACACTGAAGCTTTCTTT. The genes are TRBV19 and TRBJ1-1; the match to TRBD1 covers 7 bases. CDR1 is LNHDA and CDR2 is SQIVND in the germline V gene (reference sequence). The ends lost 3 bases at V and 1 base at J; junction bases unmatched: 2. This CDR3 comprises 14 residues.

This clone was seen once. The V call is TRBV6-1, the J call TRBJ1-2; 10 nucleotides agree with TRBD1. V lost 2 bases and J lost 8; bases outside the gene matches: 5. Germline V CDR1 and CDR2: MNHNS, SASEGT. The CDR3 runs to 14 residues. DNA of the CDR3: TGTGCCAGCAGTGAACTGACAGGGGGCCGCGGCTACACCTTC. Translating gives CASSELTGGRGYTF.

The V and J genes are TRBV29-1 and TRBJ2-7, with D maybe TRBD2 (5 bases). CDR1 and CDR2 from the germline V gene are SQVTM and ANQGSEA. V was trimmed by 2 bases and J by 9 bases, leaving 17 bases between them. The CDR3 sequence is 13 residues long. The CDR3 coding sequence is TGCAGCGTTGAAAGTGACTATTCTATTGGGCAGTACTTC. This codes for CSVESDYSIGQYF.

The chain joins TRBV10-3 to TRBJ1-2, with D hard to call. V was trimmed by 3 bases and J by 2 bases, leaving 4 bases between them. The CDR3 length is 12 residues. Germline lookup yields CDR1 ENHRY and CDR2 SYGVKD. The CDR3 bases are TGTGCCATCAGTGACGGGAACTATGGCTACACCTTC. Protein sequence: CAISDGNYGYTF.

V is TRBV6-2 or TRBV6-3 and J is TRBJ2-7; 12 bases line up with TRBD2. The CDR3 is 17 amino acids. After removal of 4 bases from V and 2 bases from J, the junction contained 9 bases not matched to a gene. Per the germline V gene, CDR1 is MNHEY and CDR2 is SVGEGT. This CDR3 is CASSFPALAGGPYEQYF. DNA for the CDR3: TGTGCCAGCAGTTTCCCTGCGCTAGCGGGGGGGCCCTACGAGCAGTACTTC.

This clone was recorded once. V usage is TRBV5-1 and J usage is TRBJ1-6; 7 bases map to TRBD1. The CDR3 spans 16 residues. Germline values: CDR1 SGHRS, CDR2 YFSETQ. Germline trimming cut 4 bases from V and 8 bases from J; bases unmatched to any gene: 12. The CDR3, as DNA: TGCGCCAGCAGCCAGCGGATAAGGGACAGAGATTCACCCCTCCACTTT. Translation gives CASSQRIRDRDSPLHF.

V gene TRBV6-5 combines with J gene TRBJ2-2, with a weak D call TRBD2 (5 bases). CDR1 and CDR2 (germline): MNHEY, SVGAGI. The CDR3 is 15 amino acids. V gave up 6 bases and J gave up 0 bases, with 11 bases separating them. CDR3 region: CASRRLYSNTGELFF. Here the CDR3 DNA reads TGTGCCAGCAGGCGACTATATTCGAACACCGGGGAGCTGTTTTTT.

The J gene is TRBJ1-1, the V gene TRBV11-3; D call uncertain. The germline CDR1 and CDR2 sequences are SGHNT and YENEEA. The V end was cut by 2 bases, the J end by 3 bases, with 10 bases between. The CDR3 is made up of 14 amino acids. As DNA, the CDR3 is TGTGCCAGCAGCTTATCAGGTTGGGACACTGAAGCTTTCTTT. Translation: CASSLSGWDTEAFF.

This chain uses TRBV3-1 (or the pseudogene TRBV3-2) with TRBJ2-3, with TRBD1 as a possible D gene (6 bases). The CDR3 sequence is 17 residues long. Trimming cost V 1 base and J 3 bases, with 17 bases left between them. Looked up from germline, CDR1 is LGHDT and CDR2 is YNNKEL (reference sequence). The CDR3 DNA is TGTGCCAGCAGCCAAGTTCCTCAGGGGTTTGGGACAGATACGCAGTATTTT. This codes for CASSQVPQGFGTDTQYF.

CDR3 loop: CSASLRGKYQETQYF. The DNA for the CDR3 is TGCAGTGCTAGTCTGCGGGGAAAGTACCAAGAGACCCAGTACTTC. The chain has TRBV20-1 and TRBJ2-5, with D perhaps matching TRBD2 (6 bases). This CDR3 spans 15 amino acids. The V end was cut by 3 bases, the J end by 0 bases, with 14 bases between. Germline CDR1 and CDR2: DFQATT and SNEGSKA (reference sequence).

The gene calls are TRBV29-1 and TRBJ1-2; D might be TRBD1 (6 bases). V lost 1 base and J 6 bases, leaving 15 bases between the germline ends. The CDR3 extends over 14 amino acids. The germline gives CDR1 SQVTM, CDR2 ANQGSEA. CDR3 residues: CSVEGGTNTNGYTF. The CDR3 coding sequence is TGCAGCGTTGAAGGGGGGACAAATACTAATGGCTACACCTTC.